This T cell receptor beta chain was observed in a study of PD-1 blockade in mismatch repair-deficient tumors. Study-level results: Rapid post-treatment expansion, then contraction, generally preceding radiologic response, marked tumor-resident clones.

TCRdb's copy holds only in-frame clones and misses some; the assay was immunoSEQ multiplex PCR. In the table there are over 100,000 clones, 60% to 85% of which are singletons. Concerning this clone itself: As yet, its antigen is unknown.

The CDR3 is 14 amino acids. The V gene's germline CDR1 is KGHSH and CDR2 LQKENI. Between the trimmed V and J ends, which lost 6 bases and 5 bases, there was a span of 16 bases. PCR or immunohistochemistry showed mismatch repair deficiency in every enrolled patient. The source material was peripheral blood, sampled just over 59 weeks after starting pembrolizumab. This chain connects TRBV18 to TRBJ1-1; unclear D gene. The source is an adult with mismatch repair-deficient cancer. The chain's CDR3 is CASSAGEGGTEAFF. CDR3 bases: TGTGCCAGCTCCGCGGGAGAGGGCGGTACTGAAGCTTTCTTT. The whole variable domain, filled in from reference TRBV18 and TRBJ1-1, reads NAGVMQNPRHLVRRRGQEARLRCSPMKGHSHVYWYRQLPEEGLKFMVYLQKENIIDESGMPKERFSAEFPKEGPSILRIQQVVRGDSAAYFCASSAGEGGTEAFFGQGTRLTVV.